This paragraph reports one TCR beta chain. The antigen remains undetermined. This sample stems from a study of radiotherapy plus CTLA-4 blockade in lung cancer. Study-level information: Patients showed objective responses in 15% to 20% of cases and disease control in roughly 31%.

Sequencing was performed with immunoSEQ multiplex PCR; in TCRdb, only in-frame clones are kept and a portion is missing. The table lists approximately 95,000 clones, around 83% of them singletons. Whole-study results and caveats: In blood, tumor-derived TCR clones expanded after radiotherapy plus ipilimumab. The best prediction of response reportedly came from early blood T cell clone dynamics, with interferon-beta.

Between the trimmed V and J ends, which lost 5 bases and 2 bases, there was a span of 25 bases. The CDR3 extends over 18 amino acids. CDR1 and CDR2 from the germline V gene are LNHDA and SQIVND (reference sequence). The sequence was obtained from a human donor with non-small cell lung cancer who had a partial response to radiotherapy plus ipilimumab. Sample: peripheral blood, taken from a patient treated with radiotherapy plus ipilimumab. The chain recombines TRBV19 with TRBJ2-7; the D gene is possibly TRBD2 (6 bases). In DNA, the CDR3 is TGTGCCAGTAGTCCCGAGCGGAGTAGAGCGGGTCGGGCCTACGAGCAGTACTTC. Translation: CASSPERSRAGRAYEQYF.